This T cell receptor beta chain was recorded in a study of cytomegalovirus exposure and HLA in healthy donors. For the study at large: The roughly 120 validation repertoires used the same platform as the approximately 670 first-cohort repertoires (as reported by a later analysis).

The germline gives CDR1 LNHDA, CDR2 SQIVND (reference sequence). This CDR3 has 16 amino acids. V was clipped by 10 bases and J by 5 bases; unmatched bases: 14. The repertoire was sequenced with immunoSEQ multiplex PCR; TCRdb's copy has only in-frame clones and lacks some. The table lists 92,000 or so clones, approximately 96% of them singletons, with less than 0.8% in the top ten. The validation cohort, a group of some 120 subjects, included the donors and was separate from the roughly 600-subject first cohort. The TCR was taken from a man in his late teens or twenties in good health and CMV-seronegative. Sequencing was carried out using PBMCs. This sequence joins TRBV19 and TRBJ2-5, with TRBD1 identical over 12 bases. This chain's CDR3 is CATLDRDRGLRETQYF. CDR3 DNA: TGTGCCACCCTCGATCGGGACAGGGGGCTTCGGGAGACCCAGTACTTC. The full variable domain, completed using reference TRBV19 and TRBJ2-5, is DGGITQSPKYLFRKEGQNVTLSCEQNLNHDAMYWYRQDPGQGLRLIYYSQIVNDFQKGDIAEGYSVSREKKESFPLTVTSAQKNPTAFYLCATLDRDRGLRETQYFGPGTRLLVL.